These 31 T cell receptor beta chains share one sample of origin, sequenced in a study of control samples from healthy donors and cancer patients. Assay: immunoSEQ multiplex PCR; the TCRdb copy retains only in-frame clones and omits some. The data hold approximately 140,000 clones, with roughly 91% observed a single time. Sequencing was carried out using PBMCs. The receptors were gathered from a middle-aged man with head and neck cancer.

The genes are TRBV19 and TRBJ2-1, with D possibly TRBD2 on 6 matching bases. This CDR3 has 15 residues. CDR1 is LNHDA, CDR2 SQIVND, per germline (reference sequence). Trimming took off 1 base at V and 4 bases at J, with 11 bases between the two ends. The CDR3 bases are TGTGCCAGTAGTATAGGCAGCGGGTCATACAATGAGCAGTTCTTC. This gives the protein CASSIGSGSYNEQFF.

This clone was counted only a few times. The V and J genes are TRBV25-1 and TRBJ1-5; a weak D match, TRBD1 (6 bases). CDR3 length: 17 amino acids. Trimming stripped 8 bases from V and 2 bases from J, with 22 bases between. The germline V gene has CDR1 MGHDK and CDR2 SYGVNS. This chain's CDR3 is CASFKGQCGGRNQPQHF. CDR3 in DNA: TGTGCCAGCTTTAAGGGGCAATGCGGGGGCCGCAATCAGCCCCAGCATTTT.

The sample holds one count of this clone. V is TRBV7-6 and J is TRBJ1-2, with 11 bases aligning to TRBD1. The CDR3 has 14 amino acids. V lost 5 bases, J lost 3 bases, and 2 bases stayed unmatched. Germline CDR1 reads SGHVS; CDR2 reads FNYEAQ. The CDR3 loop reads CASSPGQGDYGYTF. DNA of the CDR3: TGTGCCAGCAGCCCGGGACAGGGGGACTATGGCTACACCTTC.

The V and J genes are TRBV28 and TRBJ2-2; D could derive from TRBD1 or TRBD2 (5 bases each). The V and J ends lost 2 bases and 5 bases respectively, with 6 bases between them. Per germline, CDR1 MDHEN and CDR2 SYDVKM. CDR3 length equals 13 residues. The CDR3 sequence is CASSLGGTGELFF. CDR3 bases: TGTGCCAGCAGTTTAGGGGGAACCGGGGAGCTGTTTTTT.

This clone was picked up one time. The chain carries TRBV7-2 and TRBJ2-1; D not certain. The CDR3 length is 12 residues. The germline V and J ends were trimmed by 5 bases and 6 bases, with 8 bases remaining between them. The germline V gene encodes CDR1 SGHTA and CDR2 FQGNSA. The CDR3 DNA sequence: TGTGCCAGCAGCCTTACTATCAATGAGCAGTTCTTC. It specifies CASSLTINEQFF. Full variable domain (rest looked up from reference TRBV7-2 and TRBJ2-1): GAGVSQSPSNKVTEKGKDVELRCDPISGHTALYWYRQSLGQGLEFLIYFQGNSAPDKSGLPSDRFSAERTGGSVSTLTIQRTQQEDSAVYLCASSLTINEQFFGPGTRLTVL.

The chain joins TRBV5-1 to TRBJ1-3; D may be TRBD1 (6 bases). The CDR3 is made up of 15 amino acids. Trimming cost V 0 bases and J 2 bases, with 9 bases left between them. Germline-derived CDR1 and CDR2 are SGHRS and YFSETQ. The CDR3 protein is CASSLAGGTGNTIYF. DNA for the CDR3: TGCGCCAGCAGCTTGGCGGGGGGCACTGGAAACACCATATATTTT. The variable domain in full, with the rest retrieved from reference TRBV5-1 and TRBJ1-3, is KAGVTQTPRYLIKTRGQQVTLSCSPISGHRSVSWYQQTPGQGLQFLFEYFSETQRNKGNFPGRFSGRQFSNSRSEMNVSTLELGDSALYLCASSLAGGTGNTIYFGEGSWLTVV.

J is TRBJ1-4 and V is TRBV5-4, with a tentative D call TRBD1 (5 bases). The CDR3 is 13 residues long. Germline CDR1 SGHNT, CDR2 YYREEE (reference sequence). The germline V and J ends were trimmed by 7 bases and 5 bases, with 12 bases remaining between them. CDR3 residues: CASRREGNEKLFF. The CDR3 DNA reads as TGTGCCAGCCGCAGGGAAGGGAATGAAAAACTGTTTTTT. Full variable domain (missing parts from reference TRBV5-4 and TRBJ1-4): ETGVTQSPTHLIKTRGQQVTLRCSSQSGHNTVSWYQQALGQGPQFIFQYYREEENGRGNFPPRFSGLQFPNYSSELNVNALELDDSALYLCASRREGNEKLFFGSGTQLSVL.

V is TRBV27 and J is TRBJ2-7; D possibly corresponds to TRBD2 (5 bases). This CDR3 has 14 amino acids. Germline CDR1 and CDR2: MNHEY and SMNVEV (reference sequence). V lost 3 bases, J lost 3 bases, and 12 bases lay in between. The CDR3 region is CASSFSSGHYEQYF. As DNA, the CDR3 is TGTGCCAGCAGTTTTTCCAGCGGCCACTACGAGCAGTACTTC.

This clone was observed once. The V gene is TRBV19, the J gene TRBJ1-1; D possibly corresponds to TRBD1 (5 bases). Trimming took 3 bases from V and 5 from J, leaving 13 bases between them. From germline, CDR1 is LNHDA and CDR2 SQIVND (reference sequence). The CDR3 has 14 residues. CDR3 loop: CASSMDQGLTEAFF. As DNA, the CDR3 is TGTGCCAGTAGTATGGATCAGGGTTTAACTGAAGCTTTCTTT.

In this sample, this clone turned up a few times. This rearrangement joins TRBV5-4 to TRBJ1-1; D unresolved. The CDR3 has 13 residues. The germline CDR1 and CDR2 sequences are SGHNT and YYREEE (reference sequence). V was shortened by 4 bases and J by 8 bases, with 15 bases between the two germline ends. The CDR3 protein is CASSPERVGEAFF. CDR3 DNA sequence: TGTGCCAGCAGCCCAGAACGCGTGGGCGAAGCTTTCTTT.

The V gene is TRBV19, the J gene TRBJ2-2; D gene unclear. This CDR3 region has 13 residues. The germline gives CDR1 LNHDA, CDR2 SQIVND (reference sequence). The chain's CDR3 is CASGQPNTGELFF. The CDR3 DNA follows: TGTGCTAGTGGGCAGCCGAACACCGGGGAGCTGTTTTTT.

This chain uses TRBV6-5 with TRBJ1-4; D is undetermined. Germline CDR1 reads MNHEY; CDR2 reads SVGAGI. This CDR3 spans 13 amino acids. The V end was cut by 2 bases, the J end by 11 bases, with 12 bases between. This chain's CDR3 is CASSYGRTGKLFF. DNA of the CDR3: TGTGCCAGCAGTTACGGAAGGACTGGTAAACTGTTTTTT.

The CDR3 DNA follows: TGTGCCAGCAGGCGACAGGTTAGCTCCTATAATTCACCCCTCCACTTT. Its protein product is CASRRQVSSYNSPLHF. The chain carries TRBV27 and TRBJ1-6, with TRBD1 as a possible D gene (6 bases). Germline V gives CDR1 MNHEY, CDR2 SMNVEV (reference sequence). Trimming removed 6 bases at V and 0 bases at J, with 12 bases between. CDR3 size: 16 residues.

This chain connects TRBV5-4 to TRBJ1-1; perhaps TRBD1 as D (5 bases). There are 16 residues in the CDR3. V dropped 0 bases and J dropped 3 bases, with 15 bases sitting between them. Germline V gene data show CDR1 as SGHNT and CDR2 as YYREEE (reference sequence). The CDR3 DNA sequence: TGTGCCAGCAGCTTGGGAGGGGCAACCGGCGACACTGAAGCTTTCTTT. Translation gives CASSLGGATGDTEAFF.

The gene calls are TRBV5-6 and TRBJ2-3; D may be TRBD2 (5 bases). CDR1 SGHDT and CDR2 YYEEEE come from the germline V gene. Trimming left V 5 bases short and J 2 bases short, with 15 bases between. The CDR3 has 15 residues. CDR3 DNA: TGTGCCAGCAGTCGGGTAGCGCTATTCACAGATACGCAGTATTTT. Its protein product is CASSRVALFTDTQYF.

The chain recombines TRBV27 with TRBJ2-1; 12 bases are shared with TRBD2. Germline V lookup: CDR1 MNHEY, CDR2 SMNVEV (reference sequence). V was pared by 5 bases and J by 0 bases, with 11 bases of the junction left unmatched. The CDR3 sequence is 19 residues long. DNA for the CDR3: TGTGCCAGCAGTCTAGCGGGGGGGGTGATCCCGCTCTCCTACAATGAGCAGTTCTTC. Protein product: CASSLAGGVIPLSYNEQFF.

The CDR3 bases are TGTGCCAGCAGCGGACCCACTAGTGATGAGATGTACAATGAGCAGTTCTTC. Amino acid sequence: CASSGPTSDEMYNEQFF. The chain joins TRBV5-4 to TRBJ2-1, with TRBD2 as a possible D gene (5 bases). This CDR3 has 17 residues. Germline CDR1 and CDR2: SGHNT and YYREEE (reference sequence). V was shortened by 4 bases and J by 4 bases, with 21 bases between the two germline ends.

The chain recombines TRBV10-1 with TRBJ1-2; D is possibly TRBD1 (6 bases). V was shortened by 1 base and J by 8 bases, with 11 bases between the two germline ends. Germline-derived CDR1 and CDR2 are WNHNN and SYGVQD (reference sequence). CDR3 size: 13 residues. For the CDR3, the DNA is TGCGCCAGCAGTGAGTTAGCAGGGGAGGGCTACACCTTC. Residues: CASSELAGEGYTF.

The V and J genes are TRBV24-1 and TRBJ2-1; 9 bases map to TRBD1. In germline, CDR1 is KGHDR, CDR2 SFDVKD. This CDR3 is built from 15 residues. Losses at the gene ends were 3 bases for V and 6 bases for J; bases not matched to a gene: 5. Here the CDR3 reads CATSDAGTGINEQFF. As DNA, the CDR3 is TGTGCCACCAGTGATGCCGGGACAGGGATCAATGAGCAGTTCTTC.

This chain links TRBV4-2 with TRBJ2-5; D remains ambiguous. Per germline, CDR1 LGHNA and CDR2 YNFKEQ. V was pared by 2 bases and J by 1 base, with 8 bases between. The CDR3 has 14 residues. The CDR3 DNA sequence: TGTGCCAGCAGCCAAAACTACCTCCAAGAGACCCAGTACTTC. It yields the protein CASSQNYLQETQYF.

This rearrangement joins TRBV2 to TRBJ2-2, with 7 bases identical to TRBD1. From germline, CDR1 is SNHLY and CDR2 FYNNEI. The CDR3 consists of 15 residues. V lost 6 bases, J lost 4 bases, and 8 bases stayed unmatched. This CDR3 reads CASRVDRVATGELFF. The CDR3 nucleotides read TGTGCCAGCAGAGTAGACAGGGTTGCCACCGGGGAGCTGTTTTTT.

The rearrangement uses TRBV15 and TRBJ2-3; the D call may be TRBD1 or TRBD2 (5 bases each). The CDR3 loop spans 15 amino acids. V was pared by 0 bases and J by 4 bases, with 11 bases between. CDR1 and CDR2 (germline): LNHNV, YYDKDF (reference sequence). The CDR3 region is CATSRDPGRADTQYF. The CDR3 coding sequence is TGTGCCACCAGCAGAGATCCAGGGAGAGCAGATACGCAGTATTTT.

The gene calls are TRBV4-1 and TRBJ1-2; possible D gene TRBD1, 6 bases. The V end lost 4 bases, the J end lost 5 bases, and 20 bases lay between the germline ends. This CDR3 is 16 amino acids long. The germline V gene encodes CDR1 MGHRA and CDR2 YSYEKL. CDR3 DNA: TGCGCCAGCAGCCGGTCAGGGGAGGTTGGACGGTATGGCTACACCTTC. Translating it yields CASSRSGEVGRYGYTF.

V is TRBV6-6 and J is TRBJ2-1; 8 nucleotides agree with TRBD1. This CDR3 contains 16 residues. V was pared by 7 bases and J by 5 bases, with 13 bases of the junction left unmatched. Germline CDR1 is MNHNY and CDR2 is SVGAGI (reference sequence). This CDR3 reads CASNSFTGGVDNEQFF. The CDR3 DNA reads as TGTGCCAGCAATTCCTTTACAGGGGGTGTGGACAATGAGCAGTTCTTC.

The chain has TRBV28 and TRBJ2-7; TRBD1 might be the D (6 bases). With 5 bases removed from V and 3 bases from J, the gap between germline ends came to 11 bases. The CDR3 runs to 13 residues. Germline CDR1 reads MDHEN; CDR2 reads SYDVKM. This CDR3 is CASSVGQHYEQYF. The CDR3 region has the DNA TGTGCCAGCAGTGTGGGACAACACTACGAGCAGTACTTC.

CDR3 nucleotide sequence: TGTGCCAGTGGACAGGGGGCGCGGAATCAGCCCCAGCATTTT. This gives the protein CASGQGARNQPQHF. The chain joins TRBV27 to TRBJ1-5, with 11 nucleotides matching TRBD1. CDR3 size: 14 residues. J was trimmed by 4 bases and V by 9 bases; bases with no gene match: 5. The V gene's germline CDR1 is MNHEY and CDR2 SMNVEV (reference sequence).

The V call is TRBV7-6, the J call TRBJ2-1; 10 bases are a match to TRBD2. Germline trimming cut 0 bases from V and 6 bases from J; bases unmatched to any gene: 5. Germline values: CDR1 SGHVS, CDR2 FNYEAQ. This CDR3 has 16 residues. The CDR3 nucleotides read TGTGCCAGCAGCTTAGCGCCGCTAGCGGGGGCCAATGAGCAGTTCTTC. Its translation is CASSLAPLAGANEQFF.

The rearrangement links TRBV6-5 to TRBJ2-5; D is undetermined. The germline CDR1 and CDR2 sequences are MNHEY and SVGAGI. Trimming pared 8 bases from V and 1 base from J, leaving 11 bases between. CDR3 length: 13 residues. The CDR3 region is CASHRHVQETQYF. CDR3 DNA sequence: TGTGCCAGCCATCGACACGTCCAAGAGACCCAGTACTTC.

This sequence joins TRBV19 and TRBJ2-5; 14 bases agree with TRBD2. The CDR3 has 15 amino acids. Germline trimming cut 6 bases from V and 5 bases from J; bases unmatched to any gene: 5. CDR1 and CDR2 (germline): LNHDA, SQIVND (reference sequence). In DNA, the CDR3 is TGTGCCAGTAGACCGGGACTAGCGGGAGTTGAGACCCAGTACTTC. Translating gives CASRPGLAGVETQYF.

V is TRBV29-1 and J is TRBJ2-1, with a tentative D call TRBD2 (6 bases). In germline, CDR1 is SQVTM, CDR2 ANQGSEA. V was trimmed by 3 bases and J by 7 bases, leaving 13 bases between them. There are 13 residues in the CDR3. The CDR3 DNA is TGCAGCGTTGACAGGGCGGGGATGAATGAGCAGTTCTTC. Translation gives CSVDRAGMNEQFF.

The genes are TRBV5-1 and TRBJ2-7; 9 bases are a match to TRBD1. This CDR3 has 15 amino acids. V lost 3 bases to trimming and J lost 4 bases; unmatched junction nucleotides: 8. Germline CDR1 reads SGHRS; CDR2 reads YFSETQ. The CDR3: CASSSYPGQGYEQYF. DNA for the CDR3: TGCGCCAGCAGCTCCTACCCGGGACAGGGATACGAGCAGTACTTC.